What follows describes a single T cell receptor beta chain. What it recognizes is unknown. Germline and genes: mouse. The read ends 1 residue shy of where the CDR3 ends; the end is completed using the germline J gene. The data originate from a study of tissue T cells after allogeneic stem cell transplantation. Whole-study results and caveats: Tissue-detected TCR repertoire was only partly captured by blood and spleen T cells. Within patients, tissue anatomy strongly shaped TCR repertoire composition. Few T cell clones were shared across patients, but motif clusters showed tissue-specific shared signatures.

The germline CDR1 and CDR2 sequences are NNHNN and SYGAGS (reference sequence). V was cut by 2 bases and J by 0 bases, with 6 bases left in between. The CDR3 has 14 residues. Only in-frame clones appear in the TCRdb table, and some are missing; sequencing was by immunoSEQ multiplex PCR. The sample records about 630 clones, around 68% being singletons. The sequenced material came from lymph node tissue. The receptor was derived from a female BALB/c mouse in good health. The MHC haplotype recorded for the strain is H2-d. The chain has TRBV13-2 and TRBJ2-1; D is uncertain. The part of the CDR3 DNA that was read is TGTGCCAGCGGTGACAGGTATAACTATGCTGAGCAGTTC. Translating gives CASGDRYNYAEQF. The CDR3 in full is CASGDRYNYAEQFF.